These T cell receptor beta chains were read from a single sample in a study of shared clonotypes between healthy human individuals. Here immunoSEQ multiplex PCR was the method, and the copy in TCRdb shows in-frame clones only, minus some. Of 950,000 to 1,300,000 clones listed, under 80% are singletons. The material sequenced was memory CD4+ T cells sorted from blood. These TCRs come from a man aged 18-30 years in good health. CDR3s include the opening cysteine and the closing phenylalanine or tryptophan.

TRBV5-1,TRBJ2-1,CASSPHGAEIGNEQFF
TRBV27,TRBJ1-4,CASSPSYLRNEKLFF
TRBV18,TRBJ2-7,CASSSLVDWEQYF
TRBV5-8,TRBJ2-3,CASSAGWYSTDTQYF
TRBV18,TRBJ2-4,CASSPPSIKNIQYF
TRBV5-1,TRBJ1-6,CASSLVSGQLFNSPLHF
TRBV4-1,TRBJ1-3,CASSHPKAGPRGGNTIYF
TRBV28,TRBJ2-5,CATQGRRETQYF
TRBV10-2,TRBJ1-5,CASSPSRGRGNQPQHF
TRBV6-9,TRBJ2-7,CASSSLVEQYF
TRBV28,TRBJ2-7,CASKKFSYEQYF
TRBV25-1,TRBJ1-3,CASGNQGSGNTIYF
TRBV5-1,TRBJ2-1,CASSLVAGASEEQFF
TRBV5-1,TRBJ2-7,CASSFGKSSYEQYF
TRBV5-6,TRBJ2-3,CASSLEVDTQYF
TRBV6-1,TRBJ2-2,CASRQGLFYTGELFF
TRBV4-1,TRBJ2-7,CASSQEALAGFLYEQYF
TRBV28,TRBJ1-2,CASSSSPGRGRRDLGGYTF
TRBV2,TRBJ2-5,CASSEAGVPQETQYF
TRBV18,TRBJ2-7,CASSPAGTYEQYF
TRBV6-1,TRBJ2-3,CASREWGRGDTQYF
TRBV18,TRBJ2-5,CASSPLATRQTTETQYF
TRBV14,TRBJ2-5,CASSQEPFAGETQYF